The T cell receptor beta chain under discussion was sequenced for a study of T cells in Graves' hyperthyroidism and ophthalmopathy. This clonotype was observed many times. A junction boundary mismatches the germline segment, possibly from a read error. Authors of the study amplified TCR beta CDR3 regions from RNA transcripts. TCR CDR3 regions were first amplified by RT-PCR with HTBI primers. TCRdb reprocessed the multiplex PCR reads with MiXCR, giving one entry per CDR3 protein. The sample carries fewer than 400,000 distinct CDR3 sequences, more than 15% recorded once. Input material: blood. The sequence came from a woman under 30 with Graves' hyperthyroidism that later progressed to Graves' ophthalmopathy.

Written as DNA, the CDR3 is TGTGCCAACAGCTTAGGGGGGACTAGCGGGAGCACAGATACGCAGTATTTT. Translating gives CANSLGGTSGSTDTQYF. This chain joins TRBV7-8 and TRBJ2-3, with TRBD2 matching over 12 bases. From germline, CDR1 is SGHVS and CDR2 FQNEAQ. This CDR3 has 17 residues.